The 2 T cell receptor beta chains below come from one sample, sequenced in a study of blood T cell repertoires in COVID-19. TCRdb keeps only in-frame clones here, not all; method: immunoSEQ multiplex PCR. Here the sample spans 45,000 to 60,000 clones, about 80% being singletons. The sample consisted of peripheral blood. The receptors were sampled from a man aged 80 or over with COVID-19, enrolled during active disease.

The rearrangement uses TRBV4-1 and TRBJ1-2; D not certain. Germline V lookup: CDR1 MGHRA, CDR2 YSYEKL. The CDR3 runs to 14 residues. Between the trimmed V and J ends, which lost 1 base and 2 bases, there was a span of 8 bases. The CDR3 here is CASSQVRLNYGYTF. As DNA, the CDR3 is TGCGCCAGCAGCCAAGTGAGGCTCAACTATGGCTACACCTTC.

The CDR3 DNA follows: TGTGCCAGCAGCGTAGGCGCTAGCGGGGGGCCCACAGATACGCAGTATTTT. Protein: CASSVGASGGPTDTQYF. The V gene is TRBV9, the J gene TRBJ2-3; TRBD2 matches at 11 bases. This CDR3 has 17 residues. CDR1 is SGDLS, CDR2 YYNGEE, per germline. V shed 0 bases and J 2 bases; nucleotides not matched to a gene: 5.